This TCR beta chain was sequenced in a study of blood T cell repertoires in COVID-19. Across the whole study: The study drew acute and convalescent COVID-19 samples from the United States, Italy and Spain.

CDR1 GTSNPN and CDR2 SVGIG come from the germline V gene (reference sequence). The CDR3 sequence is 16 residues long. Germline trimming cut 3 bases from V and 0 bases from J; bases unmatched to any gene: 6. Seattle patients were enrolled during active infection and followed longitudinally. Per the original methods: Amplified reference gene primers provided the basis for estimating nucleated cell counts. The repertoire was sequenced with immunoSEQ multiplex PCR; TCRdb's copy has only in-frame clones and lacks some. V, J and clone size are taken as reported in that table, and D and trimming were inferred from the DNA itself. The profile shows 130,000 to 150,000 clones, 80% to 90% of them singletons.

The TCR was taken from a woman aged 55-70 years with COVID-19, enrolled during active disease. The sequenced material came from peripheral blood. This rearrangement joins TRBV30 to TRBJ2-7, with 12 bases fitting TRBD2. This CDR3 is CAWSWGGLAGSYEQYF. For the CDR3, the DNA is TGTGCCTGGAGCTGGGGGGGACTAGCGGGCTCCTACGAGCAGTACTTC. Complete variable domain (other parts from reference TRBV30 and TRBJ2-7): SQTIHQWPATLVQPVGSPLSLECTVEGTSNPNLYWYRQAAGRGLQLLFYSVGIGQISSEVPQNLSASRPQDRQFILSSKKLLLSDSGFYLCAWSWGGLAGSYEQYFGPGTRLTVT.